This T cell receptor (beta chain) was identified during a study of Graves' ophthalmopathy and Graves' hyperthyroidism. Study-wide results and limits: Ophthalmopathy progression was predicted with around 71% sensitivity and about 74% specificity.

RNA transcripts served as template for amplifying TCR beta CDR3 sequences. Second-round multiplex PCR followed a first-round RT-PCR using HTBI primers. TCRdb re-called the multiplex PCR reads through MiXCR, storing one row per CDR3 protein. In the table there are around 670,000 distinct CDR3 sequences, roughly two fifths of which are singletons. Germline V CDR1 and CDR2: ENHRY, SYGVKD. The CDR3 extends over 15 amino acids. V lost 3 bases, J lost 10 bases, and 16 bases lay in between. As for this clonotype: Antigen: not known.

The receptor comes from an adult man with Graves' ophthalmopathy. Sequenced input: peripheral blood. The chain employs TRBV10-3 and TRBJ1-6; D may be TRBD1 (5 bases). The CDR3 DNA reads TGTGCCATCAGTGAAGGTGTGGGCAGGGAATCACCCCTCCACTTT. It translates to CAISEGVGRESPLHF.